A single T cell receptor beta chain is shown here with its context. The data originate from a study of blood T cell repertoires in COVID-19. TCRdb keeps only in-frame clones here, not all; method: immunoSEQ multiplex PCR. The repertoire holds roughly 230,000 clones, with roughly nine tenths as singletons. Trimming removed 5 bases from V and 9 bases from J; junction bases left unmatched: 10. The CDR3 sequence is 14 residues long. Germline loops: CDR1 SGHRS, CDR2 YFSETQ. Source material: peripheral blood. The rearrangement joins TRBV5-1 to TRBJ2-1, with TRBD2 matching over 8 bases. The origin of this receptor is a woman aged 40 to 50 who had recovered from COVID-19. CDR3 residues: CASRLAVLNSEQFF. For the CDR3, the DNA is TGCGCCAGCAGACTAGCGGTATTGAATAGTGAGCAGTTCTTC.